This T cell receptor (beta chain) appears in the sequencing data of a study of T cell responses to AZD1222 COVID-19 vaccine. Findings of the study overall: Distributed over spike, vaccine-associated CD4 TCRs predominated at 160-218 and 743-854.

About this clone: What it binds is unknown.

Assay: immunoSEQ multiplex PCR; the TCRdb copy retains only in-frame clones and omits some. The data hold about 120,000 clones, with roughly 90% observed a single time. There are 17 residues in the CDR3. Germline V gives CDR1 SGHNT, CDR2 YYREEE (reference sequence). V was shortened by 0 bases and J by 1 base, with 15 bases between the two germline ends. The chain carries TRBV5-4 and TRBJ2-3, with D possibly matching TRBD1 (6 bases). The sequencing used peripheral blood, collected on day 0 of AZD1222 vaccination. This TCR came from an adult in good health. The CDR3 loop is CASSLAPGAHRTDTQYF. Written as DNA, the CDR3 is TGTGCCAGCAGCTTGGCGCCAGGGGCCCACCGCACAGATACGCAGTATTTT.